This TCR beta chain was documented in a study of shared clonotypes between healthy human individuals. Looking at the study overall: The study drew on a couple of women and a few men aged 18 to 49 as donors. Each donor's CD4 naive and CD4 memory cells filled three plates apiece, CD8 naive two, and CD8 memory one.

The CDR3 is 15 residues long. V dropped 1 base and J dropped 4; count of bases not matched to a gene: 4. Germline loops: CDR1 SNHLY, CDR2 FYNNEI. Data came from immunoSEQ multiplex PCR; TCRdb stores just in-frame clones and leaves some out. Among about 2.1 million clones, 85% to 95% were seen once, and the ten largest hold over 1.5%. It was CD45RO-negative cells, positively selected for CCR7, that made up naive CD8 cells, with terminally differentiated effector memory CD45RA+ cells excluded. This TCR derives from a man between 18 and 29 years old in good health. Some clones in this sample may be carry-over from other donors' samples. Sequencing used naive CD8+ T cells from PBMCs. V gene TRBV2 combines with J gene TRBJ2-5; 9 nucleotides line up with TRBD2. In DNA, the CDR3 is TGTGCCAGCAGTGAAGGCGGGAGGGCCTTAGAGACCCAGTACTTC. Its translation: CASSEGGRALETQYF.